This TCR beta chain was captured in a study of siplizumab effects on memory and regulatory T cells. Worth noting for this clone: What it binds is not known.

Sequences were generated from unstimulated naive, memory, effector memory and TEMRA subsets in a few donor pairs. Produced via immunoSEQ multiplex PCR; TCRdb's table is partial and in-frame only. In the table there are about 91,000 clones, around 97% of which are singletons. Study results and caveats: Sequences below about 10^-5 frequency were poorly captured, and few alloreactive clones mapped to unstimulated subsets. The naive T cell population seemed more diverse than memory cells and seemed a major contributor to the alloresponse.

CDR1 is MDHEN, CDR2 SYDVKM, per germline. The CDR3 has 15 amino acids. The V end was cut by 7 bases, the J end by 3 bases, with 13 bases between. The specimen sequenced was naive CD4+ T cells sorted from blood. This TCR was recovered from a human donor in good health. This chain uses TRBV28 with TRBJ1-6; TRBD1 is a possible D gene (5 bases). DNA for the CDR3: TGTGCCAGCACCTCGACAGCCCACTATAATTCACCCCTCCACTTT. This encodes CASTSTAHYNSPLHF.